A selection of T cell receptor beta chains follows, all from one sample in a study of cytotoxic CD8 clonotypes in ibrutinib-treated CLL. Profiled with immunoSEQ multiplex PCR; TCRdb holds only in-frame clones, not every one. In the table there are about 160,000 clones, about 84% of which are singletons. The input for sequencing was PBMCs, taken after 24 months of ibrutinib treatment. The receptor set was obtained from a human donor with chronic lymphocytic leukemia. Each CDR3 is given with its conserved first and last residue. A D gene is named only where the DNA matches it firmly. Size is stated for part of the rows, as once, few or many counts, or as a class when the clone is expanded.

d_call	cdr3_length	v_call	clone_size	j_call	cdr3_nt	cdr3_aa
NA	16	TRBV9	NA	TRBJ1-1	TGTGCCAGCAGCGGCCGATCAGGGAATAGGTACACTGAAGCTTTCTTT	CASSGRSGNRYTEAFF
TRBD1	15	TRBV4-2	NA	TRBJ2-5	TGTGCCAGCAGCCAAGATGGACAGGGGCGAGAGACCCAGTACTTC	CASSQDGQGRETQYF
TRBD2	12	TRBV29-1	NA	TRBJ2-1	TGCAGCGTAGCCAGCGGGAAGGTTGAGCAGTTCTTC	CSVASGKVEQFF
TRBD2	18	TRBV7-3	NA	TRBJ2-3	TGTGCCAGCAGCGCAGACACCGCAAGCGGGAGATGGCAGGATACGCAGTATTTT	CASSADTASGRWQDTQYF
TRBD1	16	TRBV28	NA	TRBJ1-1	TGTGCCATCCAAAGCCAACCAGGGGGGAGGAACACTGAAGCTTTCTTT	CAIQSQPGGRNTEAFF
NA	17	TRBV7-2	once	TRBJ1-5	TGTGCCAGCAGCATGGGGGGGATAGTGAGTGGCAATCAGCCCCAGCATTTT	CASSMGGIVSGNQPQHF
NA	12	TRBV15	NA	TRBJ1-5	TGTGCCACCAGCAGAGGGGAACAGGCCCAGCATTTT	CATSRGEQAQHF
NA	14	TRBV4-1	NA	TRBJ1-5	TGCGCCAGCAGCCAATCCGGGGGGCTTCAGCCCCAGCATTTT	CASSQSGGLQPQHF
NA	15	TRBV6-5	NA	TRBJ2-2	TGTGCCAGCACGAAAAGAGGCAGGTACACCGGGGAGCTGTTTTTT	CASTKRGRYTGELFF
NA	17	TRBV18	NA	TRBJ1-1	TGTGCCAGCTCACCCTCATCCAAGGGGCGAGGGAACACTGAAGCTTTCTTT	CASSPSSKGRGNTEAFF
NA	15	TRBV18	NA	TRBJ1-1	TGTGCCAGCTCACTGGGGCCCTCACGGAATAGTGAAGCTTTCTTT	CASSLGPSRNSEAFF
TRBD1	15	TRBV6-4	NA	TRBJ2-7	TGTGCCAGCAGCCTACTCCCGGGACAGGGTTGGGAGCAGTACTTC	CASSLLPGQGWEQYF
TRBD2	15	TRBV7-9	NA	TRBJ2-3	TGTGCCAGCAGCCAGACTAGCGGGAGGACAGATACGCAGTATTTT	CASSQTSGRTDTQYF
NA	15	TRBV2	NA	TRBJ1-5	TGTGCCAGCAGTGACCCCTCGGGGGGCAATCAGCCCCAGCATTTT	CASSDPSGGNQPQHF
NA	16	TRBV13	NA	TRBJ2-1	TGTGCCAGCAGCCCTCCCCCGGTTTATCGCTACAATGAGCAGTTCTTC	CASSPPPVYRYNEQFF
TRBD1	15	TRBV14	NA	TRBJ1-1	TGTGCCAGCAGCCAACTACAGGGGGGAAGGACTGAAGCTTTCTTT	CASSQLQGGRTEAFF
TRBD1	13	TRBV5-1	NA	TRBJ2-5	TGCGCCAGCAGCTTCACAGGGGGGGAGACCCAGTACTTC	CASSFTGGETQYF
NA	14	TRBV6-6	NA	TRBJ1-2	TGTGCCAGCAGTTACTCATGGGGGAACTATGGCTACACCTTC	CASSYSWGNYGYTF
NA	14	TRBV7-2	NA	TRBJ1-5	TGTGCCAGCAGCTTAGGGGCACCAAATCAGCCCCAGCATTTT	CASSLGAPNQPQHF
NA	15	TRBV27	NA	TRBJ1-1	TGTGCCAGCAGTTTATTGGGCAGGGGTAGCACTGAAGCTTTCTTT	CASSLLGRGSTEAFF
NA	12	TRBV10-1	few	TRBJ1-5	TGCGCCAGCAGCCCCACCCTAGAGCCCCAGCATTTT	CASSPTLEPQHF
NA	14	TRBV30	NA	TRBJ1-5	TGTGCCTGGTCGACGGACTATAGCAATCAGCCCCAGCATTTT	CAWSTDYSNQPQHF
TRBD1	15	TRBV4-1	NA	TRBJ2-7	TGCGCCAGCAGCCCCGGGGGACAGGGGAGCTACGAGCAGTACTTC	CASSPGGQGSYEQYF
NA	15	TRBV7-2	NA	TRBJ1-5	TGTGCCAGCAGCTTACAGTGGCTGGGCAATCAGCCCCAGCATTTT	CASSLQWLGNQPQHF
NA	16	TRBV19	NA	TRBJ1-6	TGTGCCAGTAGTCCGCTGGACCGATTAGATAATTCACCCCTCCACTTT	CASSPLDRLDNSPLHF
NA	14	TRBV5-6	NA	TRBJ2-7	TGTGCCAGCAGCTTGGGAGCAGGAACCTACGAGCAGTACTTC	CASSLGAGTYEQYF
NA	13	TRBV7-9	NA	TRBJ2-7	TGTGCCAGCAGCCCCGACCGACTCTACGAGCAGTACTTC	CASSPDRLYEQYF
NA	15	TRBV18	NA	TRBJ2-6	TGTGCCAGCTCACCCCTCGGAACAGGGGCCAACGTCCTGACTTTC	CASSPLGTGANVLTF
TRBD2	16	TRBV19	once	TRBJ2-3	TGTGCCAGTAGTATAGTGGGCGGGGGGGCCACAGATACGCAGTATTTT	CASSIVGGGATDTQYF
NA	15	TRBV7-6	NA	TRBJ1-2	TGTGCCAGCAGCCCAAGCGGGAACAATAACTATGGCTACACCTTC	CASSPSGNNNYGYTF
NA	12	TRBV13	NA	TRBJ2-1	TGTGCCAGCAGCCTAATTTACAATGAGCAGTTCTTC	CASSLIYNEQFF
NA	12	TRBV2	NA	TRBJ1-4	TGTGCCAGCAGAAGGGGGACTGAAAAACTGTTTTTT	CASRRGTEKLFF
NA	13	TRBV18	once	TRBJ2-5	TGTGCCAGCTCACCCGTAGATCGGGGTGCCCAGTACTTC	CASSPVDRGAQYF
TRBD1	16	TRBV5-1	NA	TRBJ1-6	TGCGCCAGCCGAGGACAGGGGGCTTCCTATAATTCACCCCTCCACTTT	CASRGQGASYNSPLHF
NA	14	TRBV6-6	NA	TRBJ2-7	TGTGCCAGCAGTTACTCACTAGTCTCCTACGAGCAGTACTTC	CASSYSLVSYEQYF
NA	10	TRBV21-1	few	TRBJ1-2	TGTGCCAGCAGCAAATCTTGCAACCCCTTC	CASSKSCNPF
NA	14	TRBV30	NA	TRBJ1-1	TGTGCCTGGAGTGCAGGGCCAGCGAACACTGAAGCTTTCTTT	CAWSAGPANTEAFF
NA	16	TRBV23-1	NA	TRBJ1-2	TGCGCCAGCAGGCGGTCGCTGGAAAGGCCAAACTATGGCTACACCTTC	CASRRSLERPNYGYTF
NA	15	TRBV4-3	NA	TRBJ2-1	TGCGCCAGCAGCCAAGCGGGGACATCCTACAATGAGCAGTTCTTC	CASSQAGTSYNEQFF
NA	13	TRBV7-6	NA	TRBJ1-4	TGTGCCAGCAGCCCTCCAACTAATGAAAAACTGTTTTTT	CASSPPTNEKLFF
NA	11	TRBV29-1	NA	TRBJ2-1	TGCAGCGTTGGGTCCTACAATGAGCAGTTCTTC	CSVGSYNEQFF
NA	15	TRBV5-6	NA	TRBJ2-7	TGTGCCAGCAGCCGAGGGGGGCTGATCTCCTACGAGCAGTACTTC	CASSRGGLISYEQYF
NA	15	TRBV19	NA	TRBJ1-1	TGTGCCAGTAGTTCGCCCGGGAGGGTGAACACTGAAGCTTTCTTT	CASSSPGRVNTEAFF
TRBD2	16	TRBV6-1	NA	TRBJ2-7	TGTGCCAGCAGTGAGTTTTCTAGCGGGGGTCTGAGTGAGCAGTACTTC	CASSEFSSGGLSEQYF
TRBD1	16	TRBV5-1	NA	TRBJ2-2	TGCGCCAGCACCGACCGAGGACAGGGAAACACCGGGGAGCTGTTTTTT	CASTDRGQGNTGELFF
NA	16	TRBV7-2	NA	TRBJ2-7	TGTGCCAGCAGCTTAGCCCAGGGAGGATGGTCCTACGAGCAGTACTTC	CASSLAQGGWSYEQYF
NA	13	TRBV7-3	NA	TRBJ2-3	TGTGCCAGCAGGGGGGGTACCCCAGATACGCAGTATTTT	CASRGGTPDTQYF
NA	15	TRBV19	NA	TRBJ1-5	TGTGCCAGTAGGGGGGGGCTTGGTAGCAATCAGCCCCAGCATTTT	CASRGGLGSNQPQHF